The 3 T cell receptor beta chains below come from one sample, sequenced in a study of PD-1 blockade in classical Hodgkin lymphoma. Sample time point: newly diagnosed, previously untreated cHL patient sample. Isolation of CD4+ T cells from thawed PBMCs was performed by magnetic negative selection. Only in-frame clones appear in the TCRdb table, and some are missing; sequencing was by immunoSEQ multiplex PCR. The table records about 24,000 clones, about 89% of them present only once. The sequencing sample was made of CD4+ T cells from blood. The source is a human donor with classical Hodgkin lymphoma.

The genes are TRBV23-1 and TRBJ1-1; D gene unclear. TRBV23-1 is flagged as an ORF with uncertain function. CDR3 length equals 13 residues. Trimming shortened V by 4 bases and J by 4 bases, and 10 bases separated the two germline ends. The CDR3 loop reads CASSPPMSTEAFF. Here the CDR3 DNA reads TGCGCCAGCAGTCCACCTATGAGCACTGAAGCTTTCTTT.

The chain carries TRBV10-3 and TRBJ1-5; 9 positions match TRBD1. Trimming cost V 6 bases and J 6 bases; bases outside gene matches: 6. The length of the CDR3 is 14 residues. Per germline, CDR1 ENHRY and CDR2 SYGVKD. CDR3 DNA: TGTGCCATCAGGGACACAGGGGGCGGTCAGCCCCAGCATTTT. It translates to CAIRDTGGGQPQHF.

This clone has just a few counts. DNA of the CDR3: TGTGCCTGGAGTTTGGACATACCGGGTGGCTACACCTTC. Protein product: CAWSLDIPGGYTF. The chain combines TRBV30 with TRBJ1-2; possible D gene TRBD1, 5 bases. Germline values: CDR1 GTSNPN, CDR2 SVGIG (reference sequence). The CDR3 runs to 13 residues. With 2 bases removed from V and 7 bases from J, the gap between germline ends came to 14 bases.